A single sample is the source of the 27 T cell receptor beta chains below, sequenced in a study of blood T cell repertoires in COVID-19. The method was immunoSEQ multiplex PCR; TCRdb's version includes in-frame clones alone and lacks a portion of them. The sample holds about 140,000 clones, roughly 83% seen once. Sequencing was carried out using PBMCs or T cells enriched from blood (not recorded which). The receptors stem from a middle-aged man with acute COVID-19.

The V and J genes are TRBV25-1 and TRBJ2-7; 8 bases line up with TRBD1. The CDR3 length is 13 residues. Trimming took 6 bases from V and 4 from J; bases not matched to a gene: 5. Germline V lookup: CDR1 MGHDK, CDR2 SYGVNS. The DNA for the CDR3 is TGTGCCAGCAGCGCGGGACAGGCTTACGAGCAGTACTTC. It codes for CASSAGQAYEQYF.

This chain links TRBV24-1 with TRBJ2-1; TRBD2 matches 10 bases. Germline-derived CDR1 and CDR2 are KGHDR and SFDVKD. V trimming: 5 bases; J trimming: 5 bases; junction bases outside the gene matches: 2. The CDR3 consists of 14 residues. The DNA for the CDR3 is TGTGCCACCAGTGGGACTAGCGGCCACAATGAGCAGTTCTTC. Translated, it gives CATSGTSGHNEQFF.

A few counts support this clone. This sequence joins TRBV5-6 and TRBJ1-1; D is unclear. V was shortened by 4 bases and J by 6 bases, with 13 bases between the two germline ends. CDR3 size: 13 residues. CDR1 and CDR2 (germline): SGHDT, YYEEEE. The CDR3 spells CASSPYSGAEAFF. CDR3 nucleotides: TGTGCCAGCAGCCCTTACTCAGGCGCTGAAGCTTTCTTT.

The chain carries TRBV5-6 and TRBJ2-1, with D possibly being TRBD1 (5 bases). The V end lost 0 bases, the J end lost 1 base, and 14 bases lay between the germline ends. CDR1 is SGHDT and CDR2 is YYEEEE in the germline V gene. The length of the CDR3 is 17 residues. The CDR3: CASSLETDPFSYNEQFF. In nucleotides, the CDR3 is TGTGCCAGCAGCTTGGAGACAGACCCCTTTTCCTACAATGAGCAGTTCTTC.

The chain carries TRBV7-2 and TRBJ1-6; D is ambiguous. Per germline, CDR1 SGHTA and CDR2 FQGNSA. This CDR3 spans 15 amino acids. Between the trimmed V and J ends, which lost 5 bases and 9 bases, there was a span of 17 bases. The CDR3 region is CASSIRVVIGSPLHF. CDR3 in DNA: TGTGCCAGCAGCATCCGCGTAGTTATCGGTTCACCCCTCCACTTT.

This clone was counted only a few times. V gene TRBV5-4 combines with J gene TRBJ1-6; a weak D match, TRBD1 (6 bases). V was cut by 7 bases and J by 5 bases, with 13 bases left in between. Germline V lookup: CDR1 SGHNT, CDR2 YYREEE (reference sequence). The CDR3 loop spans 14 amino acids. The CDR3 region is CASGRSGDNSPLHF. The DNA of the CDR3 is TGTGCCAGCGGGCGCTCAGGGGATAATTCACCCCTCCACTTT.

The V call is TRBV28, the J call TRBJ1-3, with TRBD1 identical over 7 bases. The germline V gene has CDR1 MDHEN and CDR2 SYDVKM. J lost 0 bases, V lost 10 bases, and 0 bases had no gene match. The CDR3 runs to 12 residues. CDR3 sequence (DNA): TGTGCCACAGGGGGCTCTGGAAACACCATATATTTT. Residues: CATGGSGNTIYF.

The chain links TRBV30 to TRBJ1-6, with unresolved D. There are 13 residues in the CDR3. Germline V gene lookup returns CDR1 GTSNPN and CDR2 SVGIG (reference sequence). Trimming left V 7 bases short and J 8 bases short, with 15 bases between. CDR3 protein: CAFDTPRDSPLHF. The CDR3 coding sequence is TGTGCCTTCGATACGCCGCGTGATTCACCCCTCCACTTT.

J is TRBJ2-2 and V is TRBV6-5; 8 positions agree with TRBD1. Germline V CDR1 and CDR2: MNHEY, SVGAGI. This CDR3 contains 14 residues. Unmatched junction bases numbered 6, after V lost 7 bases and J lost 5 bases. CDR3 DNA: TGTGCCAGCAACAGGGGGTCAATGACCGGGGAGCTGTTTTTT. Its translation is CASNRGSMTGELFF.

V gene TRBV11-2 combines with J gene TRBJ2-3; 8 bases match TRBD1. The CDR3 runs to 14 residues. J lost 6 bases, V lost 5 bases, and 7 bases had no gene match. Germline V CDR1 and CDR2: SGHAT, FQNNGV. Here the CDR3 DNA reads TGTGCCAGCAGCATAAGGACAGGGAGGGATACGCAGTATTTT. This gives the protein CASSIRTGRDTQYF.

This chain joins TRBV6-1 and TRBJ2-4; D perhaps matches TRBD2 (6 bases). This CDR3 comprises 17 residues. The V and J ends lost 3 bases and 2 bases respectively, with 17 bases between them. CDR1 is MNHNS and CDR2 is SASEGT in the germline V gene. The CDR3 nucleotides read TGTGCCAGCAGTGAGGACGCCGGGAGCCGGACCAAAAACATTCAGTACTTC. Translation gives CASSEDAGSRTKNIQYF.

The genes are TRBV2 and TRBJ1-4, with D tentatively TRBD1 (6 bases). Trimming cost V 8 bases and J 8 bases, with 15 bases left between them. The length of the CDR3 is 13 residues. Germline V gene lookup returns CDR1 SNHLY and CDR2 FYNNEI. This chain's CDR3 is CASLGQRSEKLFF. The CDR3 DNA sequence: TGTGCCAGCCTAGGACAGCGGAGCGAAAAACTGTTTTTT. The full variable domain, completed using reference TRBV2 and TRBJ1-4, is EPEVTQTPSHQVTQMGQEVILRCVPISNHLYFYWYRQILGQKVEFLVSFYNNEISEKSEIFDDQFSVERPDGSNFTLKIRSTKLEDSAMYFCASLGQRSEKLFFGSGTQLSVL.

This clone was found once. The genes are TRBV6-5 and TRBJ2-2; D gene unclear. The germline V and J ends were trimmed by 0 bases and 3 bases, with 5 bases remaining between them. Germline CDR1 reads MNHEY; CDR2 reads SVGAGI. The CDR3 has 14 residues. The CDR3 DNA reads TGTGCCAGCAGTTACTCGATAGACACCGGGGAGCTGTTTTTT. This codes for CASSYSIDTGELFF.

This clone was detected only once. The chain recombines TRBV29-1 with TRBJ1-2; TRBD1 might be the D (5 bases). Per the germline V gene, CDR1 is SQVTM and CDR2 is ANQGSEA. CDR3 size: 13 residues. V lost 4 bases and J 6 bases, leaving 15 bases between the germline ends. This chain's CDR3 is CSVGGGEVHGYTF. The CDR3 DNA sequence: TGCAGCGTTGGGGGCGGGGAGGTCCATGGCTACACCTTC.

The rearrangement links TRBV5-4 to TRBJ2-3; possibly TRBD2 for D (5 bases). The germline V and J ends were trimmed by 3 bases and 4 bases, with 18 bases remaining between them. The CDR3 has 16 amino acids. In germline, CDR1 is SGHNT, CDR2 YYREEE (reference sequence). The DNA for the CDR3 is TGTGCCAGCAGCTCCGGGGATCCTAGCCGGGCAGATACGCAGTATTTT. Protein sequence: CASSSGDPSRADTQYF. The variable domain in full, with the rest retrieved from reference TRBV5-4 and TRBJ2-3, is ETGVTQSPTHLIKTRGQQVTLRCSSQSGHNTVSWYQQALGQGPQFIFQYYREEENGRGNFPPRFSGLQFPNYSSELNVNALELDDSALYLCASSSGDPSRADTQYFGPGTRLTVL.

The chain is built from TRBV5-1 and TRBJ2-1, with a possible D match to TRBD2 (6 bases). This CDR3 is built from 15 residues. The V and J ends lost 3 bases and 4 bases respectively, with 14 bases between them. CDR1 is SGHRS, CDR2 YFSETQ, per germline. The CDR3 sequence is CASSSDYRRYNEQFF. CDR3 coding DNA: TGCGCCAGCAGCTCGGACTACCGACGATACAATGAGCAGTTCTTC.

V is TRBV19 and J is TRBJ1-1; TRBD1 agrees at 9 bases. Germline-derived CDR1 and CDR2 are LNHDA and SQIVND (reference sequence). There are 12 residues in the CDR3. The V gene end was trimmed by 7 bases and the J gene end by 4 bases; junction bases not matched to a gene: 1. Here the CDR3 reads CASKTGGTEAFF. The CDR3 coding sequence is TGTGCCAGTAAGACAGGGGGCACTGAAGCTTTCTTT.

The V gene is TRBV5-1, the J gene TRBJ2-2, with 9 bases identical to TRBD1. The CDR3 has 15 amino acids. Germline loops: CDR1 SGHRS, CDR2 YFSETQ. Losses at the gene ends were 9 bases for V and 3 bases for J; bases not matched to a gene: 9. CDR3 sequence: CATSGQGTYTGELFF. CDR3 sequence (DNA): TGCGCCACCTCTGGACAGGGGACGTACACCGGGGAGCTGTTTTTT.

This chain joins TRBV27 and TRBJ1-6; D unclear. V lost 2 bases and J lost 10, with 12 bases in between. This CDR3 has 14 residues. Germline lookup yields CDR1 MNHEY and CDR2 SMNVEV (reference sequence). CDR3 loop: CASSLRGNASPLHF. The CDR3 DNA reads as TGTGCCAGCAGTTTAAGAGGGAATGCATCACCCCTCCACTTT.

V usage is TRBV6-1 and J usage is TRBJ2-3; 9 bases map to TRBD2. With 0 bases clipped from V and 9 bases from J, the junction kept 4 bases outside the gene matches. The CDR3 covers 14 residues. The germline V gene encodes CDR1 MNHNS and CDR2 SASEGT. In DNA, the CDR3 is TGTGCCAGCAGTGAAGCCGGGACTAGCCAAACGCAGTATTTT. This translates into CASSEAGTSQTQYF.

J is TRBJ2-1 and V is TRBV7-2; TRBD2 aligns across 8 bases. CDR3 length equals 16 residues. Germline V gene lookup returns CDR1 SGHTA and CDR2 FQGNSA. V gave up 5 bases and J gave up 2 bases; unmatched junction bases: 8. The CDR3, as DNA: TGTGCCAGCAGCACCCCCCGGGAGGGTCCCTACAATGAGCAGTTCTTC. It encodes CASSTPREGPYNEQFF.

This chain's CDR3 is CASSLDRGADTQYF. CDR3 in DNA: TGTGCCAGCAGCTTAGATAGGGGTGCAGATACGCAGTATTTT. This sequence joins TRBV7-2 and TRBJ2-3, with D tentatively TRBD1 (5 bases). Germline V lookup: CDR1 SGHTA, CDR2 FQGNSA. Trimming shortened V by 1 base and J by 4 bases, and 9 bases separated the two germline ends. This CDR3 has 14 residues.

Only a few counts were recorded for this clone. CDR3 sequence reads: CASKGDRAFDEQFF. As DNA, the CDR3 is TGTGCCAGCAAGGGGGACAGGGCGTTCGATGAGCAGTTCTTC. The rearrangement links TRBV14 to TRBJ2-1; TRBD1 matches at 9 bases. Looked up from germline, CDR1 is SGHDN and CDR2 is FVKESK. V shed 7 bases, J shed 8 bases, and the junction held 9 bases outside the gene matches. The CDR3 totals 14 residues.

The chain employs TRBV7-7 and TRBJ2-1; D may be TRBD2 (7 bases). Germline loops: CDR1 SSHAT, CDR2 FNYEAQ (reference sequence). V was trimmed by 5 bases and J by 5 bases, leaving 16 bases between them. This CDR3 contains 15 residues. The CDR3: CASSPRRGGDNEQFF. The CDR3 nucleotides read TGTGCCAGCAGCCCCAGGAGGGGGGGGGACAATGAGCAGTTCTTC.

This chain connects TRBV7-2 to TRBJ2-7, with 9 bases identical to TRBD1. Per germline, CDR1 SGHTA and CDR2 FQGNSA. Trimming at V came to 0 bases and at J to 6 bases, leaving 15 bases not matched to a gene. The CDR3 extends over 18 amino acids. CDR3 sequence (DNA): TGTGCCAGCAGCTTAGCCACATTCCGGGACAGGGCTACTCTCGAGCAGTACTTC. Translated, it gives CASSLATFRDRATLEQYF.

The CDR3 sequence: CASGLSPGPTGELFF. The CDR3 DNA follows: TGTGCCAGTGGACTCTCACCAGGCCCCACCGGGGAGCTGTTTTTT. The chain combines TRBV19 with TRBJ2-2; D perhaps matches TRBD2 (5 bases). V was pared by 8 bases and J by 4 bases, with 17 bases between. The CDR3 extends over 15 amino acids. Germline assignment: CDR1 LNHDA and CDR2 SQIVND (reference sequence).

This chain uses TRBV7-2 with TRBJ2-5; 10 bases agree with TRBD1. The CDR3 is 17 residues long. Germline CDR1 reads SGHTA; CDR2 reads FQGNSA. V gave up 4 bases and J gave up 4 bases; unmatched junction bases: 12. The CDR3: CASSSRSPGQGIETQYF. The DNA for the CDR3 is TGTGCCAGCAGCTCTCGATCCCCGGGACAGGGGATAGAGACCCAGTACTTC. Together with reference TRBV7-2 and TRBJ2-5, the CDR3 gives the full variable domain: GAGVSQSPSNKVTEKGKDVELRCDPISGHTALYWYRQSLGQGLEFLIYFQGNSAPDKSGLPSDRFSAERTGGSVSTLTIQRTQQEDSAVYLCASSSRSPGQGIETQYFGPGTRLLVL.